These T cell receptor beta chains were read from a single sample in a study of T cell repertoires in cytomegalovirus infection. TCRdb recomputed calls from the reads with MiXCR, one row per CDR3 protein. The profile shows hundreds of thousands of distinct CDR3 sequences, approximately 33% of them singletons. No antigen has been assigned to these receptors. This specimen consisted of cultured CD8+ T cells from PBMCs, obtained from culture after CMV antigen stimulation. These receptors came from a human donor in good health (CMV status not recorded). Some clones in this sample may be carry-over from other donors' samples. CDR3s include the opening cysteine and the closing phenylalanine or tryptophan. The D gene is left open where the match is weak. Rows give clone size only sometimes, using once, few, many, or a class for an expanded clone.

.	.	TRBV27	TRBJ2-2	CASTLFGTGELFF	TGTGCCAGCACCCTGTTTGGCACCGGGGAGCTGTTTTTT
.	.	TRBV27	TRBJ1-5	CASSKTGYPFDSNQPQHF	TGTGCCAGCAGTAAGACAGGTTACCCCTTCGATAGCAATCAGCCCCAGCATTTT
.	.	TRBV12-3/TRBV12-4	TRBJ1-5	CASSFPQGNQPQHF	TGTGCCAGCAGTTTTCCCCAGGGCAATCAGCCCCAGCATTTT
.	.	TRBV15	TRBJ2-5	CATSRGWTRKQETQYF	TGTGCCACCAGCAGAGGCTGGACGAGGAAGCAAGAGACCCAGTACTTC
.	TRBD2	TRBV2	TRBJ2-2	CASRTGTSALGELFF	TGTGCCAGCAGGACCGGGACTAGCGCGCTCGGGGAGCTGTTTTTT
few	.	TRBV4-2	TRBJ2-3	CASSQEDDNSDTQYF	TGTGCCAGCAGCCAAGAAGACGACAATTCAGATACGCAGTATTTT
many	.	TRBV6-5	TRBJ1-3	CASSYGQRLSGNTIYF	TGTGCCAGCAGTTACGGGCAGAGACTCTCTGGAAACACCATATATTTT
.	.	TRBV6-5	TRBJ1-2	CASSYSSYLPNYGYTF	TGTGCCAGCAGTTACTCGTCATACTTGCCTAACTATGGCTACACCTTC
few	TRBD1	TRBV5-1	TRBJ2-1	CASSSGQGIWNEQFF	TGCGCCAGCAGCTCCGGACAGGGGATTTGGAATGAGCAGTTCTTC
.	.	TRBV19	TRBJ1-1	CASFGGEVTEAFF	TGTGCCAGTTTCGGAGGAGAAGTCACTGAAGCTTTCTTT
once	.	TRBV12-3/TRBV12-4	TRBJ2-4	CASSLALRLDIQYF	TGTGCCAGCAGTTTAGCGTTAAGACTTGACATTCAGTACTTC
.	TRBD2	TRBV12-3/TRBV12-4	TRBJ2-7	CASSFQAAGGRISYEQYF	TGTGCCAGCAGTTTCCAAGCGGCGGGGGGGAGGATCTCCTACGAGCAGTACTTC
.	.	TRBV5-4	TRBJ2-4	CASSFGSLGGKNIQYF	TGTGCCAGCAGCTTTGGGTCCTTGGGGGGCAAAAACATTCAGTACTTC
few	TRBD1	TRBV6-2/TRBV6-3	TRBJ1-2	CASRGTGDYGYTF	TGTGCCAGCAGAGGTACAGGGGACTATGGCTACACCTTC
.	TRBD1	TRBV7-9	TRBJ2-2	CASSSPTGGRNGELFF	TGTGCCAGCAGCTCCCCGACAGGGGGAAGGAACGGGGAGCTGTTTTTT
.	.	TRBV7-6	TRBJ1-1	CARSLVSQIRFYTEAFF	TGTGCCAGGAGCTTAGTAAGTCAGATTAGATTTTACACTGAAGCTTTCTTT
.	TRBD2	TRBV7-3	TRBJ2-2	CASSLRGGEDTGELFF	TGTGCCAGCAGCTTAAGGGGAGGGGAGGACACCGGGGAGCTGTTTTTT
many	.	TRBV11-2	TRBJ2-5	CASSPESYQETQYF	TGTGCCAGCAGCCCAGAATCGTACCAAGAGACCCAGTACTTC
few	.	TRBV5-6	TRBJ1-1	CASTSVRGDRGTEAFF	TGTGCCAGCACCAGTGTAAGGGGAGACCGGGGCACTGAAGCTTTCTTT
.	TRBD1	TRBV15	TRBJ1-5	CATSRYRGNQPQHF	TGTGCCACCAGCCGATACAGGGGAAATCAGCCCCAGCATTTT
few	.	TRBV6-6	TRBJ1-2	CASSYSIDPSTF	TGTGCCAGCAGTTACTCAATAGATCCCTCCACCTTC
few	.	TRBV6-1	TRBJ1-1	CASSYVSWRTEAFF	TGTGCCAGCAGTTACGTCTCCTGGCGGACTGAAGCTTTCTTT
few	TRBD2	TRBV6-2/TRBV6-3	TRBJ2-1	CASLGLAGGPWDNEQFF	TGTGCCAGCCTCGGCCTAGCGGGGGGGCCATGGGACAATGAGCAGTTCTTC
few	.	TRBV6-2/TRBV6-3	TRBJ1-1	CASSGDSGNTEAFF	TGTGCCAGCAGTGGGGACTCTGGGAACACTGAAGCTTTCTTT
few	TRBD2	TRBV7-9	TRBJ2-1	CASSSLWFSGEYNEQFF	TGTGCCAGCAGCTCCCTCTGGTTTAGCGGGGAGTACAATGAGCAGTTCTTC
.	.	TRBV27	TRBJ2-1	CASSFGMGSYNEQFF	TGTGCCAGCAGTTTCGGGATGGGGTCCTACAATGAGCAGTTCTTC
.	TRBD2	TRBV7-9	TRBJ2-5	CASSGTSGGSNQRLQETQYF	TGTGCCAGCAGCGGGACTAGCGGGGGGTCTAATCAGCGGCTGCAAGAGACCCAGTACTTC
.	.	TRBV5-1	TRBJ2-1	CASSLEVLYNEQFF	TGCGCCAGCAGCTTGGAGGTCCTCTACAATGAGCAGTTCTTC
.	TRBD1	TRBV7-6	TRBJ1-6	CASSLRQGSSYNSPLHF	TGTGCCAGCAGCTTACGACAGGGGAGCTCCTATAATTCACCCCTCCACTTT
few	TRBD1	TRBV7-9	TRBJ2-3	CASSLRTGRTDTQYF	TGTGCCAGCAGCTTAAGGACAGGCCGCACAGATACGCAGTATTTT
many	TRBD1	TRBV7-8	TRBJ2-5	CASSLLGQGRETQYF	TGTGCCAGCAGCTTATTGGGACAGGGAAGGGAGACCCAGTACTTC
.	TRBD1	TRBV7-2	TRBJ1-5	CASSEGTGGRLSNQPQHF	TGTGCCAGCAGCGAGGGGACAGGGGGCCGCCTATCCAATCAGCCCCAGCATTTT
.	.	TRBV10-2	TRBJ2-5	CASSESTYQETQYF	TGCGCCAGCAGTGAGTCCACGTACCAAGAGACCCAGTACTTC
few	TRBD1	TRBV14	TRBJ1-6	CASSQGQGGFSPLHF	TGTGCCAGCAGCCAAGGACAGGGGGGTTTTTCACCCCTCCACTTT
few	.	TRBV7-6	TRBJ1-6	CASKSEITNSPLHF	TGTGCCAGCAAGTCAGAAATAACCAATTCACCCCTCCACTTT
.	TRBD2	TRBV5-1	TRBJ2-3	CASSPEAGWSTDTQYF	TGCGCCAGCAGCCCTGAAGCGGGGTGGAGCACAGATACGCAGTATTTT
many	.	TRBV6-2/TRBV6-3	TRBJ2-2	CASGDTGELFF	TGTGCCAGCGGTGACACCGGGGAGCTGTTTTTT
few	.	TRBV2	TRBJ2-2	CASRSTPGLIPNTGELFF	TGTGCCAGCAGGTCTACCCCGGGACTCATACCGAACACCGGGGAGCTGTTTTTT
.	TRBD2	TRBV24-1	TRBJ2-3	CATSDSRTSLNTQYF	TGTGCCACCAGTGATTCAAGGACTAGCTTAAATACGCAGTATTTT
few	TRBD1	TRBV5-6	TRBJ1-2	CASSLGGQVPVYGYTF	TGTGCCAGCAGCTTGGGGGGACAGGTCCCTGTGTATGGCTACACCTTC
few	TRBD1	TRBV5-6	TRBJ1-1	CASTLQGKNTEAFF	TGTGCCAGCACCCTACAGGGGAAAAACACTGAAGCTTTCTTT